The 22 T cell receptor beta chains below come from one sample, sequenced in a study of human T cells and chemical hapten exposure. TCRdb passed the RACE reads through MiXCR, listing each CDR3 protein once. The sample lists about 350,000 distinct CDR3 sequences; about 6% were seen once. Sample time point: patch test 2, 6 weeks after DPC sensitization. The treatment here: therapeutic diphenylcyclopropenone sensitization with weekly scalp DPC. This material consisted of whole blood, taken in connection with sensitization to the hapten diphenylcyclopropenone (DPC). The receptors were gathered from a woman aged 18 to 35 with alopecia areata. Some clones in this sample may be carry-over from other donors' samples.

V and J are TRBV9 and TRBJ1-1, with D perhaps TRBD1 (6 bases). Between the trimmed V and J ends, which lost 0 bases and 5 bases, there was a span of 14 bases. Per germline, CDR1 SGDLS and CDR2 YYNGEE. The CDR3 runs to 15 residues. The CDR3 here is CASSVEPGGKTEAFF. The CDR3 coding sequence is TGTGCCAGCAGCGTAGAGCCCGGGGGCAAGACTGAAGCTTTCTTT.

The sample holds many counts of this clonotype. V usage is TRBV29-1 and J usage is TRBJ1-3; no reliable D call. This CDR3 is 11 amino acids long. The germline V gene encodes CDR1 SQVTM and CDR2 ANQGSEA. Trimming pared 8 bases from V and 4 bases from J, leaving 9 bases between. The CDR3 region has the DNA TGCAGCTCAGCCGTGGGAAACACCATATATTTT. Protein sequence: CSSAVGNTIYF.

Written as DNA, the CDR3 is TGTGCCAGCAGTTACCATCGCACCCGGGACAGGGGGCGGAATTTTGGCGGACTTTCACCCCTCCACTTT. It yields the protein CASSYHRTRDRGRNFGGLSPLHF. This chain joins TRBV6-2 or TRBV6-3 and TRBJ1-6, with 12 bases matching TRBD1. Germline-derived CDR1 and CDR2 are MNHEY and SVGEGT. This CDR3 has 23 amino acids. Trimming cost V 2 bases and J 9 bases; bases outside gene matches: 26.

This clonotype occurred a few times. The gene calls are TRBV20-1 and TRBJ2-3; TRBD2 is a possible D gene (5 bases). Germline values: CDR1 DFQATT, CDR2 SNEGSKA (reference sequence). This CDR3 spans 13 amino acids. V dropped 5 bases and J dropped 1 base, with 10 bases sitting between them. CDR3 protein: CSALRSGTDTQYF. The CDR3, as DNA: TGCAGTGCTCTCCGTAGCGGCACAGATACGCAGTATTTT.

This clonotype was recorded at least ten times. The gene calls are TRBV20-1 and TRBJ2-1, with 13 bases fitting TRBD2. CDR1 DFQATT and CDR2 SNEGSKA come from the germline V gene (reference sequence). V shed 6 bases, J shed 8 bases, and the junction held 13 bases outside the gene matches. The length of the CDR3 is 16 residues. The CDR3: CSAPTSGGALMYEQFF. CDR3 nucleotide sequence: TGCAGTGCACCAACTAGCGGGGGGGCCCTAATGTATGAGCAGTTCTTC.

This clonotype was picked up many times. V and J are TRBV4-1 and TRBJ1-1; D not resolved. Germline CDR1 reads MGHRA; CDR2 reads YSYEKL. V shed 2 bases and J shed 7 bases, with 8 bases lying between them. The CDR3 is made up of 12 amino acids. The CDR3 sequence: CASSQSGFEAFF. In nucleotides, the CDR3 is TGCGCCAGCAGCCAATCTGGGTTTGAAGCTTTCTTT.

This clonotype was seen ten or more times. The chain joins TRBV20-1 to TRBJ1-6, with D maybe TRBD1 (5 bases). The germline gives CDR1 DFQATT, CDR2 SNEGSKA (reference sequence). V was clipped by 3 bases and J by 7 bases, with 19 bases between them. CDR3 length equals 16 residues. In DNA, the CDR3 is TGCAGTGCTAGTAAGGGGCAGGGTTCAGTAAATTCACCCCTCCACTTT. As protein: CSASKGQGSVNSPLHF.

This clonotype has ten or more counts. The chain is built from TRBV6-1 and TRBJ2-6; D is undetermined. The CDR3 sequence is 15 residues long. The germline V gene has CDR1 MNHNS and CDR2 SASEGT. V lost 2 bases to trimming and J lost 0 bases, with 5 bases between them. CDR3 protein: CASSEQNSGANVLTF. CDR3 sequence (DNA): TGTGCCAGCAGTGAACAGAACTCTGGGGCCAACGTCCTGACTTTC.

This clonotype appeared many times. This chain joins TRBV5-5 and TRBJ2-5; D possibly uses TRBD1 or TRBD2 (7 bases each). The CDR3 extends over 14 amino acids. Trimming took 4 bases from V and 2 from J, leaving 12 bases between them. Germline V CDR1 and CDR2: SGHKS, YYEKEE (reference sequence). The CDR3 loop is CASSPQGGQETQYF. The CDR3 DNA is TGTGCCAGCAGCCCCCAGGGGGGGCAAGAGACCCAGTACTTC.

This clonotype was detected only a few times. The CDR3 DNA reads TGTGCCAGCAGCTACGAACAGGGACATTTTGGGTCACCCCTCCACTTT. Its translation: CASSYEQGHFGSPLHF. The rearrangement links TRBV7-9 to TRBJ1-6, with a weak D call TRBD1 (6 bases). Trimming removed 4 bases from V and 10 bases from J, with 20 bases in between. The CDR3 sequence is 16 residues long. Germline V gene lookup returns CDR1 SEHNR and CDR2 FQNEAQ (reference sequence).

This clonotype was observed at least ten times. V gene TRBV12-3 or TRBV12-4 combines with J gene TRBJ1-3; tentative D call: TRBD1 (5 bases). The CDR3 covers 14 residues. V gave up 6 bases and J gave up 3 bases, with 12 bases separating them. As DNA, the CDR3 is TGTGCCAGCAGCCAAGGGGTATTTGGAAACACCATATATTTT. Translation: CASSQGVFGNTIYF.

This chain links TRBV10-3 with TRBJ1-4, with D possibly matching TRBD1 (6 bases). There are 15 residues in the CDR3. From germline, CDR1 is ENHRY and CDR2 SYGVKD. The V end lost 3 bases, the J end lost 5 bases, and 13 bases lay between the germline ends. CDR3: CAISDGRGWNEKLFF. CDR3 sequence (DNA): TGTGCCATCAGTGACGGGAGGGGGTGGAATGAAAAACTGTTTTTT.

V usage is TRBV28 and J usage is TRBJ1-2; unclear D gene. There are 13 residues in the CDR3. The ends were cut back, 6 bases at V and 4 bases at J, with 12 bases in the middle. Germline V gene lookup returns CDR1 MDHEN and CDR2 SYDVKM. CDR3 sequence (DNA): TGTGCCAGCAGCCCACGTGTCCGCTATGGCTACACCTTC. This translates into CASSPRVRYGYTF.

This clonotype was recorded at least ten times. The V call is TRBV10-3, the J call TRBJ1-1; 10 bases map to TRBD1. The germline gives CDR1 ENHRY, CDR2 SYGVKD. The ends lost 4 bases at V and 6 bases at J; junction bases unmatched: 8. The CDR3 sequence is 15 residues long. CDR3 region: CAISARDRGSPEAFF. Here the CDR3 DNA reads TGTGCCATCAGTGCCCGGGACAGGGGATCCCCTGAAGCTTTCTTT.

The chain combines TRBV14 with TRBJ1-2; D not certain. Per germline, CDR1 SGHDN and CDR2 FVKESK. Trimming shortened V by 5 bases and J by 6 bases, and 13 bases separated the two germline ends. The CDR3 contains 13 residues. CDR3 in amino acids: CASSITRRDGYTF. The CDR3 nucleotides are TGTGCCAGCAGCATCACCCGACGAGATGGCTACACCTTC.

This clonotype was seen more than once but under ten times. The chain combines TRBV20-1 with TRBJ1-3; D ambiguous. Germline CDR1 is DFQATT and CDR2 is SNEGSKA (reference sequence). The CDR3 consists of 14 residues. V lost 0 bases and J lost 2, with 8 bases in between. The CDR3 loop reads CSARDLPTGNTIYF. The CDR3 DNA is TGCAGTGCTAGAGATTTACCAACTGGAAACACCATATATTTT.

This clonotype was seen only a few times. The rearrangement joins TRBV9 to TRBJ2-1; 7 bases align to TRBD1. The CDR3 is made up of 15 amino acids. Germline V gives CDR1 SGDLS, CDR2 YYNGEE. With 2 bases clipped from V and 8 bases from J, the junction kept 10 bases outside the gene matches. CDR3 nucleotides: TGTGCCAGCAGCGTCACAGGGGCGAACAATGATGAGCAGTTCTTC. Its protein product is CASSVTGANNDEQFF.

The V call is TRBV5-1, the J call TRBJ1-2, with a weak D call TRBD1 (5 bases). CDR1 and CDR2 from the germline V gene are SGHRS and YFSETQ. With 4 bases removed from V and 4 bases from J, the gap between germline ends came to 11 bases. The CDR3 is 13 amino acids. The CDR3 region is CASSAGTLYGYTF. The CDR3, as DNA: TGCGCCAGCAGCGCCGGGACTCTCTATGGCTACACCTTC.

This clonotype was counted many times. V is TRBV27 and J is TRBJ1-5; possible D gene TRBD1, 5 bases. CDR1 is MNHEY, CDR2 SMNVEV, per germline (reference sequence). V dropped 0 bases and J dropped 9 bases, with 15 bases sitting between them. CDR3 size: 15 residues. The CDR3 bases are TGTGCCAGCAGTTTATCGTCGGGACTCCTCGGGCCCCAGCATTTT. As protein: CASSLSSGLLGPQHF.

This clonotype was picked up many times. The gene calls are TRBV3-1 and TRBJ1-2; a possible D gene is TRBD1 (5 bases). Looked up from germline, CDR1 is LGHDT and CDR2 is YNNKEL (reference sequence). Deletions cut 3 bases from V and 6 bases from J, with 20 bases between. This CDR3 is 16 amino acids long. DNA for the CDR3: TGTGCCAGCAGCCACGCCGCGGCCGCTGGGACCCATGGCTACACCTTC. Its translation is CASSHAAAAGTHGYTF.

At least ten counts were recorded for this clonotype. The CDR3 nucleotides are TGTGCCAGCAGTGCCGAGGGCACCAATCAGCCCCAGCATTTT. This translates into CASSAEGTNQPQHF. The V call is TRBV12-3 or TRBV12-4, the J call TRBJ1-5, with D unclear. Trimming removed 5 bases from V and 3 bases from J, with 11 bases in between. The CDR3 covers 14 residues.

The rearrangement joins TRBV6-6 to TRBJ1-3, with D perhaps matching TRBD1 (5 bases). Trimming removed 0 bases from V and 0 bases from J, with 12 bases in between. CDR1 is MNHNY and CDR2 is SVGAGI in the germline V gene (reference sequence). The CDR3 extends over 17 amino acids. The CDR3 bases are TGTGCCAGCAGTTACTCAAGGGCCGGGGGCTCTGGAAACACCATATATTTT. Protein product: CASSYSRAGGSGNTIYF.